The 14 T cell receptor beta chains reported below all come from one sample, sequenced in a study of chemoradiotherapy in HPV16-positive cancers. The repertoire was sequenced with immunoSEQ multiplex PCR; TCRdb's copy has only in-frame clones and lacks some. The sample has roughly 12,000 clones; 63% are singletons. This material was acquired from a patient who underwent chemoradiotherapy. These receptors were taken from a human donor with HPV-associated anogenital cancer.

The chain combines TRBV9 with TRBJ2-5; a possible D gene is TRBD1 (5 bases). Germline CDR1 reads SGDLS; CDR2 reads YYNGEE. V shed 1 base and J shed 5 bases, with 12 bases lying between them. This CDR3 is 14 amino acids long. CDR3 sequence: CASSVTQGRETQYF. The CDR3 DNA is TGTGCCAGCAGCGTAACGCAGGGAAGGGAGACCCAGTACTTC.

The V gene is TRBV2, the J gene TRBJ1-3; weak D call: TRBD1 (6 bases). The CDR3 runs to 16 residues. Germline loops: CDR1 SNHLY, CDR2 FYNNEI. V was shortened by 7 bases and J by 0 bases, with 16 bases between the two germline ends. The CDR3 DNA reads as TGTGCCAGCACTGGGGGCTCAGGGCGCTCTGGAAACACCATATATTTT. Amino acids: CASTGGSGRSGNTIYF.

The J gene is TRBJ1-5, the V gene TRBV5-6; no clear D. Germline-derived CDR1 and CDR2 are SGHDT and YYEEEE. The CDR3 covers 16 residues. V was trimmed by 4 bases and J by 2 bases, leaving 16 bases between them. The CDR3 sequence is CASSRALPVGNQPQHF. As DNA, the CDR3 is TGTGCCAGCAGCCGGGCCCTCCCGGTGGGCAATCAGCCCCAGCATTTT.

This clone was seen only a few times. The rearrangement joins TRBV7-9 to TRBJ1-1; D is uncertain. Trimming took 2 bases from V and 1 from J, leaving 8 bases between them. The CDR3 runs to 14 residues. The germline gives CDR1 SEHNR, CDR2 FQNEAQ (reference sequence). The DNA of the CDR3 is TGTGCCAGCAGCTTACAAGCAGGGAACACTGAAGCTTTCTTT. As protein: CASSLQAGNTEAFF.

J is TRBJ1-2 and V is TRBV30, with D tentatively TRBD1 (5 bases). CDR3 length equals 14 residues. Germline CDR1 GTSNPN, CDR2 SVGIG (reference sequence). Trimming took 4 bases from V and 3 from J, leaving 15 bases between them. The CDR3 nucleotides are TGTGCCTGGAAAGCGTCAGGAGGGGACTATGGCTACACCTTC. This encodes CAWKASGGDYGYTF.

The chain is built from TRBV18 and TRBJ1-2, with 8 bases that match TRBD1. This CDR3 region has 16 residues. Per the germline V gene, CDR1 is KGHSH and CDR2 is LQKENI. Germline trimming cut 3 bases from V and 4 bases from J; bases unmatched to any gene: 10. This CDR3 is CASSPPDRVGIYGYTF. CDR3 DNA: TGTGCCAGCTCACCTCCGGACAGGGTTGGAATCTATGGCTACACCTTC.

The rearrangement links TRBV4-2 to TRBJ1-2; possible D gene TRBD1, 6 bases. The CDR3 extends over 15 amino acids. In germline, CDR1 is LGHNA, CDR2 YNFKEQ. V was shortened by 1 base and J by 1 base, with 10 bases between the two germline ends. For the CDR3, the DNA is TGTGCCAGCAGCCAAGCAGGGGCGGGTAACTATGGCTACACCTTC. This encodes CASSQAGAGNYGYTF.

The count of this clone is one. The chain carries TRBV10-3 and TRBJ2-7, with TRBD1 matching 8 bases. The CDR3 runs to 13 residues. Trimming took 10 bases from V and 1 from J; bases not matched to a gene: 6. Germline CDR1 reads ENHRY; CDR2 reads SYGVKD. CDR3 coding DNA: TGTGCCACCTCGACAGGGGATTCCTACGAGCAGTACTTC. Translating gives CATSTGDSYEQYF.

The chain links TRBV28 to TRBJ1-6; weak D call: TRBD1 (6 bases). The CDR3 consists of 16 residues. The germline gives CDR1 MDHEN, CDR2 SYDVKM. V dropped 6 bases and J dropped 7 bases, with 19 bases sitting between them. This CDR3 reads CASSLTTQGVNSPLHF. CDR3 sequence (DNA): TGTGCCAGCAGCCTTACCACACAGGGAGTCAATTCACCCCTCCACTTT.

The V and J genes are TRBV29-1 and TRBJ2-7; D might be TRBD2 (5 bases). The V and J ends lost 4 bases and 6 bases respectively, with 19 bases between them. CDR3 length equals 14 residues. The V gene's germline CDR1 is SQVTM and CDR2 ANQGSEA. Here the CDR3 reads CSVVRASVPSEQYF. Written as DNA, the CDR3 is TGCAGCGTTGTGCGGGCGTCGGTCCCCTCCGAGCAGTACTTC.

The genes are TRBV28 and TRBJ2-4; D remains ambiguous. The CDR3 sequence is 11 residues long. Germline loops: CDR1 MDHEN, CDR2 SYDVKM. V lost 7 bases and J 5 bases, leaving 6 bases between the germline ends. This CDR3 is CASTFENIQYF. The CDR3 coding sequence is TGTGCCAGCACTTTTGAAAACATTCAGTACTTC. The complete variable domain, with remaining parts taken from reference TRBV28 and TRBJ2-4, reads DVKVTQSSRYLVKRTGEKVFLECVQDMDHENMFWYRQDPGLGLRLIYFSYDVKMKEKGDIPEGYSVSREKKERFSLILESASTNQTSMYLCASTFENIQYFGAGTRLSVL.

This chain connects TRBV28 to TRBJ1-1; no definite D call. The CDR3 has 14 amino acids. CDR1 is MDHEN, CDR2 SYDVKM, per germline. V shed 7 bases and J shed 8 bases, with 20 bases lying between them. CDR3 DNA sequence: TGTGCCAGCATCCCCGGTGGTGCCGCTGGAGAAGCTTTCTTT. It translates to CASIPGGAAGEAFF.

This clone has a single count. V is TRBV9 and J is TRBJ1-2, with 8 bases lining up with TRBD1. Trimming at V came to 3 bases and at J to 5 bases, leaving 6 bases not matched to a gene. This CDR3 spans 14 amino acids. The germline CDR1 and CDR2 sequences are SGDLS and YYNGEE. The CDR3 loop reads CASSATGAGYGYTF. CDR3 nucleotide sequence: TGTGCCAGCAGCGCGACAGGGGCGGGGTATGGCTACACCTTC. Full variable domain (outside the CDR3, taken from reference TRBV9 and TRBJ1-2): DSGVTQTPKHLITATGQRVTLRCSPRSGDLSVYWYQQSLDQGLQFLIQYYNGEERAKGNILERFSAQQFPDLHSELNLSSLELGDSALYFCASSATGAGYGYTFGSGTRLTVV.

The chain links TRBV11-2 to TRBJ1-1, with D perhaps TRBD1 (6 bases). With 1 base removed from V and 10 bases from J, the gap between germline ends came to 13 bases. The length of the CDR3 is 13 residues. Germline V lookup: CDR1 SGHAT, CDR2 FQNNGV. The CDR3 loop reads CASSLGTEDRAFF. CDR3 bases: TGTGCCAGCAGCTTAGGGACAGAGGATAGAGCTTTCTTT.